These T cell receptor beta chains were read from a single sample in a study of T cell responses to AZD1222 COVID-19 vaccine. Sequencing was performed with immunoSEQ multiplex PCR; in TCRdb, only in-frame clones are kept and a portion is missing. The table has fewer than 95,000 clones, approximately 92% seen once. The sample here was peripheral blood, taken on day 0 of AZD1222 vaccination. The receptors here all came from an adult in good health. The CDR3 runs from the conserved cysteine through the conserved F or W. A D gene is named only where the DNA matches it firmly. Only part of the rows carry a size: once, few, many, or a class if the clone is expanded.

once,TRBJ2-5,.,TRBV27,CASSLLGPGETQYF,TGTGCCAGCAGTTTACTAGGGCCAGGGGAGACCCAGTACTTC
.,TRBJ2-7,TRBD2,TRBV28,CASSGLAGFLSSYEQYF,TGTGCCAGCAGCGGACTAGCGGGTTTCCTCAGCTCCTACGAGCAGTACTTC
once,TRBJ2-1,TRBD1,TRBV27,CASTPPPGTGKTYNEQFF,TGTGCCAGCACCCCGCCCCCCGGGACAGGGAAGACCTACAATGAGCAGTTCTTC
.,TRBJ1-1,.,TRBV11-1,CASRVRGGNTEAFF,TGTGCCAGCAGAGTTCGTGGAGGCAACACTGAAGCTTTCTTT
.,TRBJ1-3,.,TRBV7-2,CASSLGLPGASGNTIYF,TGTGCCAGCAGCTTAGGCCTCCCAGGCGCCTCTGGAAACACCATATATTTT
.,TRBJ2-1,TRBD2,TRBV7-9,CASSPSGRGYNEQFF,TGTGCCAGCAGCCCCAGCGGGAGAGGCTACAATGAGCAGTTCTTC
.,TRBJ2-5,.,TRBV19,CASSSTRETQYF,TGTGCCAGTAGTTCGACCAGAGAGACCCAGTACTTC
.,TRBJ2-7,.,TRBV7-6,CASSLGGRNEQYF,TGTGCCAGCAGCTTGGGGGGCCGTAACGAGCAGTACTTC
.,TRBJ1-2,TRBD1,TRBV10-3,CAISSAGQGADNYGYTF,TGTGCCATCAGTTCCGCTGGACAGGGGGCCGATAACTATGGCTACACCTTC
.,TRBJ1-6,.,TRBV6-2/TRBV6-3,CASSYPPGRSSYNSPLHF,TGTGCCAGCAGTTACCCTCCGGGACGGAGCTCCTATAATTCACCCCTCCACTTT
.,TRBJ2-7,.,TRBV28,CASSFQGPLNEQYF,TGTGCCAGCAGTTTCCAGGGACCTCTTAACGAGCAGTACTTC
once,TRBJ1-6,TRBD1,TRBV6-5,CASGGSRGYSPLHF,TGTGCCAGCGGGGGGAGCAGGGGGTATTCACCCCTCCACTTT
.,TRBJ2-2,.,TRBV5-1,CASSLNTGELFF,TGCGCCAGCAGCTTGAACACCGGGGAGCTGTTTTTT
once,TRBJ1-4,.,TRBV5-1,CASSIQGRANEKLFF,TGCGCCAGCAGCATACAGGGTCGGGCTAATGAAAAACTGTTTTTT
once,TRBJ2-7,.,TRBV5-1,CASSLYSQLHSYEQYF,TGCGCCAGCAGCTTGTACAGCCAGCTTCACTCCTACGAGCAGTACTTC
once,TRBJ2-7,.,TRBV2,CASRGPDNYEQYF,TGTGCCAGCAGGGGTCCTGACAACTACGAGCAGTACTTC
.,TRBJ1-1,.,TRBV11-2,CASSLIGNTEAFF,TGTGCCAGCAGCTTAATCGGGAACACTGAAGCTTTCTTT
few,TRBJ1-2,TRBD1,TRBV9,CASSETGVNGYTF,TGTGCCAGCAGCGAGACAGGGGTTAATGGCTACACCTTC
.,TRBJ1-2,TRBD1,TRBV11-2,CASSRGQGPYGYTF,TGTGCCAGCAGCCGCGGACAGGGTCCCTATGGCTACACCTTC
.,TRBJ2-3,TRBD1,TRBV3-1/TRBV3-2,CASSQADRRLTDTQYF,TGTGCCAGCAGCCAAGCGGACAGGCGACTCACAGATACGCAGTATTTT
once,TRBJ2-2,.,TRBV9,CASSVGEGAYGTGELFF,TGTGCCAGCAGCGTAGGGGAGGGGGCCTATGGCACCGGGGAGCTGTTTTTT
.,TRBJ2-2,.,TRBV27,CASRGGNTGELFF,TGTGCCAGCAGAGGCGGGAACACCGGGGAGCTGTTTTTT
once,TRBJ2-7,.,TRBV11-2,CASSIGQNEQYF,TGTGCCAGCAGCATCGGACAAAACGAGCAGTACTTC
.,TRBJ1-2,.,TRBV9,CASNFGGPYGYTF,TGTGCCAGCAACTTCGGGGGGCCCTATGGCTACACCTTC
.,TRBJ2-6,.,TRBV5-1,CASSLDASGANVLTF,TGCGCCAGCAGCTTGGACGCCTCTGGGGCCAACGTCCTGACTTTC
.,TRBJ1-1,TRBD1,TRBV18,CASSPPAGQGRTEAFF,TGTGCCAGCTCACCACCGGCAGGACAGGGCCGAACTGAAGCTTTCTTT
.,TRBJ2-7,.,TRBV7-2,CASSLGNPGGPYEQYF,TGTGCCAGCAGCTTAGGTAATCCCGGGGGGCCCTACGAGCAGTACTTC
.,TRBJ2-7,TRBD1,TRBV6-5,CASSSIRQGRIGEQYF,TGTGCCAGCAGTTCCATTAGACAGGGGAGGATAGGCGAGCAGTACTTC
.,TRBJ2-2,.,TRBV29-1,CSVAGLRGTGELFF,TGCAGCGTTGCCGGCTTAAGGGGCACCGGGGAGCTGTTTTTT
few,TRBJ2-7,.,TRBV5-1,CASSLAAGPSEQYF,TGCGCCAGCAGCTTGGCTGCAGGGCCCTCCGAGCAGTACTTC
few,TRBJ2-2,.,TRBV28,CASSWQGRELFF,TGTGCCAGCAGTTGGCAGGGCAGGGAGCTGTTTTTT
.,TRBJ2-7,.,TRBV7-2,CASSLSDPTYEQYF,TGTGCCAGCAGCTTATCGGACCCAACCTACGAGCAGTACTTC
.,TRBJ1-3,TRBD1,TRBV4-3,CASSQDTDRGLNTIYF,TGCGCCAGCAGCCAAGATACGGACAGGGGGCTCAACACCATATATTTT
.,TRBJ2-7,TRBD1,TRBV28,CASRGQVYEQYF,TGTGCCAGCAGGGGACAGGTGTACGAGCAGTACTTC
.,TRBJ1-5,.,TRBV12-5,CASGLVVGDQPQHF,TGTGCTAGTGGTTTGGTAGTAGGCGATCAGCCCCAGCATTTT
.,TRBJ2-2,TRBD2,TRBV9,CASSDTSGLDTGELFF,TGTGCCAGCAGCGACACTAGCGGACTGGACACCGGGGAGCTGTTTTTT
.,TRBJ2-3,TRBD1,TRBV5-1,CASNLRDSSSPQYF,TGCGCCAGCAACTTGAGGGACAGTTCGAGCCCGCAGTATTTT
.,TRBJ1-2,.,TRBV6-1,CASSEGTASEGYTF,TGTGCCAGCAGTGAAGGGACGGCCTCGGAGGGCTACACCTTC
.,TRBJ1-4,TRBD1,TRBV5-1,CASSLVSGGTNEKLFF,TGCGCCAGCAGCTTGGTCTCAGGGGGAACTAATGAAAAACTGTTTTTT
.,TRBJ1-2,TRBD1,TRBV6-5,CASSYGTGVYGYTF,TGTGCCAGCAGTTACGGGACAGGGGTGTATGGCTACACCTTC
.,TRBJ1-3,TRBD1,TRBV5-1,CASSYGQAAGNTIYF,TGCGCCAGCAGTTATGGACAGGCTGCCGGAAACACCATATATTTT
.,TRBJ2-4,.,TRBV18,CASSPGIGGDIQYF,TGTGCCAGCTCGCCGGGAATCGGCGGGGACATTCAGTACTTC
.,TRBJ2-3,.,TRBV28,CASSLHTGMPADTQYF,TGTGCCAGCAGCCTCCACACGGGCATGCCGGCAGATACGCAGTATTTT
.,TRBJ2-7,.,TRBV5-6,CASSPSPGNYEQYF,TGTGCCAGCAGCCCTAGCCCGGGAAACTACGAGCAGTACTTC
.,TRBJ2-1,.,TRBV7-3,CASSLEGTQFF,TGTGCCAGCAGCTTAGAGGGGACGCAGTTCTTC
.,TRBJ1-2,TRBD1,TRBV6-2/TRBV6-3,CASSRGTGGYGYTF,TGTGCCAGCAGTCGCGGGACAGGGGGCTATGGCTACACCTTC
.,TRBJ2-1,.,TRBV27,CASRTGTGEQFF,TGTGCCAGCAGAACAGGAACTGGGGAGCAGTTCTTC
.,TRBJ2-7,.,TRBV21-1,CASSKGRTSGRGRCEQYF,TGTGCCAGCAGCAAAGGGCGGACTAGCGGGAGAGGTAGGTGCGAGCAGTACTTC
.,TRBJ2-3,.,TRBV20-1,CSAGHADTQYF,TGCAGTGCTGGCCATGCAGATACGCAGTATTTT
.,TRBJ1-3,TRBD1,TRBV19,CASEITGGYYGNTIYF,TGTGCCAGCGAAATCACAGGGGGCTATTATGGAAACACCATATATTTT
.,TRBJ1-1,.,TRBV11-3,CASSGLNTEAFF,TGTGCCAGCTCAGGGCTAAACACTGAAGCTTTCTTT
.,TRBJ1-5,.,TRBV27,CASSRQSNQPQHF,TGTGCCAGCAGTCGACAGAGCAATCAGCCCCAGCATTTT
.,TRBJ1-5,.,TRBV28,CASSLRSDGHQPQHF,TGTGCCAGCAGCCTGAGGTCGGACGGGCATCAGCCCCAGCATTTT
.,TRBJ2-1,TRBD2,TRBV2,CASRAGLAGVGEQFF,TGTGCCAGCAGGGCCGGACTAGCGGGAGTCGGAGAGCAGTTCTTC
.,TRBJ2-1,.,TRBV29-1,CSVLSVDEQFF,TGCAGCGTTTTATCCGTGGATGAGCAGTTCTTC
.,TRBJ1-4,.,TRBV29-1,CSVEWRGRGEKLFF,TGCAGCGTTGAATGGAGAGGGCGGGGAGAAAAACTGTTTTTT
.,TRBJ1-1,.,TRBV5-1,CASSPDLSEAFF,TGCGCCAGCAGCCCAGATCTAAGCGAAGCTTTCTTT